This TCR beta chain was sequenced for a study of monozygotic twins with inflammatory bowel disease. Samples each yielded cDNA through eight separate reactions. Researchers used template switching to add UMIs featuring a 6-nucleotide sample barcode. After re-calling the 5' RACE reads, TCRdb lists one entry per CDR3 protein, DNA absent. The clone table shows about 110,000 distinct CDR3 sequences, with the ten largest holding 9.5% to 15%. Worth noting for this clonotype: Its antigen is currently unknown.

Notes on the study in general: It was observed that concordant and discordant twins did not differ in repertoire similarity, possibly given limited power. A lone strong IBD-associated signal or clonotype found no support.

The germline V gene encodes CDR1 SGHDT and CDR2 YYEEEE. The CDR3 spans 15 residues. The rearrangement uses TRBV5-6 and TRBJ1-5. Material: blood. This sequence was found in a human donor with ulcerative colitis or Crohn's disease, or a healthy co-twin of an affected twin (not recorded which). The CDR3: CASSLGPNSNQPQHF.